The rows below give T cell receptor beta chains drawn from one sample of a study of T cells expressing NK-cell markers. TCRdb reanalyzed the 5' RACE reads, giving one entry per CDR3 protein sequence and no DNA. This sample's table has about 460,000 distinct CDR3 sequences. The specimen sequenced was blood T cells: a sorted CD56 or NKG2C T cell subset, CD4+ or CD8+ T cells, or bulk PBMC T cells (not recorded which). The receptors were gathered from a woman aged 45-59 years in good health. The CDR3 runs from the conserved cysteine through the conserved F or W.

CDR3aa,j_gene,len,v_gene
CASKGWYAQYF,TRBJ2-3,11,TRBV28
CSVVVTGSYNEQFF,TRBJ2-1,14,TRBV29-1
CASSFRGQGSATNEKLFF,TRBJ1-4,18,TRBV5-1
CASSLRAGGRNEQFF,TRBJ2-1,15,TRBV12-3/TRBV12-4
CSARESQNQLAKNIQYF,TRBJ2-4,17,TRBV20-1
CATRLDGRAGEQFF,TRBJ2-1,14,TRBV5-1
CASSLDTPGSAFF,TRBJ1-1,13,TRBV5-1
CASSPNMEGANVLTF,TRBJ2-6,15,TRBV18
CAISDNRLAGGGDTQYF,TRBJ2-3,17,TRBV10-3
CASSFIRGSPETQYF,TRBJ2-5,15,TRBV5-1
CSADPGQGISPLHF,TRBJ1-6,14,TRBV20-1
CASSPRAASQYF,TRBJ2-5,12,TRBV12-3/TRBV12-4
CASSYHGRGGEQYF,TRBJ2-7,14,TRBV12-3/TRBV12-4
CASSFPLGLAGVTDTQYF,TRBJ2-3,18,TRBV11-3
CASSETGIGYNEQFF,TRBJ2-1,15,TRBV2
CASSQAIGSGSVADTQYF,TRBJ2-3,18,TRBV4-2
CASTFAKNIQYF,TRBJ2-4,12,TRBV12-3/TRBV12-4
CASRTPGQNIQYF,TRBJ2-4,13,TRBV6-6
CASSRASPPYEQYF,TRBJ2-7,14,TRBV5-1
CASTQAQRELFF,TRBJ2-2,12,TRBV12-3/TRBV12-4
CASSFDTKETQYF,TRBJ2-5,13,TRBV5-1
CASSLASGRGSEQFF,TRBJ2-1,15,TRBV7-8
CASREGPTRTDTQYF,TRBJ2-3,15,TRBV2
CSPAPRLAGANEQFF,TRBJ2-1,15,TRBV20-1
CAWSAKQGFTDTQYF,TRBJ2-3,15,TRBV30
CASSAHSGPNTGELFF,TRBJ2-2,16,TRBV7-2
CASSLSTAFGNTIYF,TRBJ1-3,15,TRBV6-6
CASSDALGTQYF,TRBJ2-5,12,TRBV5-1
CASSQGSSGANVLTF,TRBJ2-6,15,TRBV18
CASSLQDSPGSPLHF,TRBJ1-6,15,TRBV7-2
CATLLAGVINEQFF,TRBJ2-1,14,TRBV10-3
CASGASGPYEQYF,TRBJ2-7,13,TRBV3-1
CASSYSSWTSKIEQYF,TRBJ2-7,16,TRBV6-5
CASSQRSSSGTPPGTQYF,TRBJ2-5,18,TRBV14
CSASLSGRATGELFF,TRBJ2-2,15,TRBV20-1
CASSWEPSASSYEQYF,TRBJ2-7,16,TRBV5-1
CASSPGRVSTEAFF,TRBJ1-1,14,TRBV12-3/TRBV12-4
CSADTSVTQYF,TRBJ2-3,11,TRBV29-1
CASSQNRDRGGGQFF,TRBJ2-1,15,TRBV5-1
CASSYDQVTYEQYF,TRBJ2-7,14,TRBV6-5
CASSLDRRLTDTQYF,TRBJ2-3,15,TRBV5-6
CASSRDRVGALNTEAFF,TRBJ1-1,17,TRBV4-2
CASIIGERETGELFF,TRBJ2-2,15,TRBV12-3/TRBV12-4
CASSLVTLGGSANIQYF,TRBJ2-4,17,TRBV7-9
CASSLAGREQTQYF,TRBJ2-5,14,TRBV7-9
CASSQDGVTYNEQFF,TRBJ2-1,15,TRBV4-1
CASSLARGLAGVGSYNEQFF,TRBJ2-1,20,TRBV5-1
CSAKSGRNTGELFF,TRBJ2-2,14,TRBV20-1
CASSEALLSGTEYGYTF,TRBJ1-2,17,TRBV2
CASIDSLYEQYF,TRBJ2-7,12,TRBV2
CASSGQGREKLFF,TRBJ1-4,13,TRBV27